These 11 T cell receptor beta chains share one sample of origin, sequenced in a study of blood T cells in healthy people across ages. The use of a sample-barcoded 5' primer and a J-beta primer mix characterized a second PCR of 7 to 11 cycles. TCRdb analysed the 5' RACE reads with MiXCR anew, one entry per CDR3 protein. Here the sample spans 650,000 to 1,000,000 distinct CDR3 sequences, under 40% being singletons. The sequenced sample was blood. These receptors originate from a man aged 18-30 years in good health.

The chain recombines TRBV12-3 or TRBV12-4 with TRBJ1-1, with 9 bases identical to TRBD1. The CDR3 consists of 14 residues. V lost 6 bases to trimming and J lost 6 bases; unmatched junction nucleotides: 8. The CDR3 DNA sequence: TGTGCCAGCAGAGCCACAGGGGGCCTCGCTGAAGCTTTCTTT. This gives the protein CASRATGGLAEAFF.

CDR3 amino acids: CASTHLGTDISAMNTEAFF. In DNA form, the CDR3 reads TGTGCCAGCACCCACCTGGGGACGGATATTTCTGCGATGAACACTGAAGCTTTCTTT. The chain combines TRBV2 with TRBJ1-1, with a weak D call TRBD1 (5 bases). Germline CDR1 SNHLY, CDR2 FYNNEI. The CDR3 loop spans 19 amino acids. V was cut by 7 bases and J by 0 bases, with 27 bases left in between.

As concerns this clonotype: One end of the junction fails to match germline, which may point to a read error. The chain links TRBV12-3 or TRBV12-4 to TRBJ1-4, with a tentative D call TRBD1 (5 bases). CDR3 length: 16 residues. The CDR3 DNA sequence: TGTGCCAACAGTTTCCTGGACGGGACCAGAGGTGAAAAACTGTTTTTT. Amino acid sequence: CANSFLDGTRGEKLFF.

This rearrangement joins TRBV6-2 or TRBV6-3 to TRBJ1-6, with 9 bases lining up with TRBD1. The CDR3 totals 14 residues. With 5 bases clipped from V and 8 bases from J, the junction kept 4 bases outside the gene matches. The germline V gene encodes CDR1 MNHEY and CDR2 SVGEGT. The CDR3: CASSPTGGDSPLHF. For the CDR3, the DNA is TGTGCCAGCAGTCCGACAGGGGGTGATTCACCCCTCCACTTT.

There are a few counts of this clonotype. CDR3: CSVVGTVSYEQYF. The CDR3 bases are TGCAGCGTTGTTGGGACGGTCTCCTACGAGCAGTACTTC. The J gene is TRBJ2-7, the V gene TRBV29-1; D could derive from TRBD1 or TRBD2 (5 bases each). Trimming left V 4 bases short and J 0 bases short, with 10 bases between. The CDR3 length is 13 residues. The germline CDR1 and CDR2 sequences are SQVTM and ANQGSEA.

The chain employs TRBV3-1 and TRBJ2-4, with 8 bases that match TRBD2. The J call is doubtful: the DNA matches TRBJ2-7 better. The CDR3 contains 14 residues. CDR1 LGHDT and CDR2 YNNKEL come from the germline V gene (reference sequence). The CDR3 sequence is CASSQGGGQYEQYF. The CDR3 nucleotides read TGTGCCAGCAGCCAAGGCGGGGGGCAATACGAGCAGTACTTC.

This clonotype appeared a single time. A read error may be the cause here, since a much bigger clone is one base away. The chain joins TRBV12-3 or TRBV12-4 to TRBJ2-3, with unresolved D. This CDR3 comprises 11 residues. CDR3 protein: CASTEADTQDF. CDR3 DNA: TGTGCCAGCACAGAAGCAGATACGCAGGATTTT.

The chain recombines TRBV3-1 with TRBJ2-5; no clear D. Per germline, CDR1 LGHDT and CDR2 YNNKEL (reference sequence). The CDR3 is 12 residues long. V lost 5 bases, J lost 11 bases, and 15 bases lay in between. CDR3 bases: TGTGCCAGCAGCGAAAATTCTCAGGAGCAGTACTTC. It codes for CASSENSQEQYF.

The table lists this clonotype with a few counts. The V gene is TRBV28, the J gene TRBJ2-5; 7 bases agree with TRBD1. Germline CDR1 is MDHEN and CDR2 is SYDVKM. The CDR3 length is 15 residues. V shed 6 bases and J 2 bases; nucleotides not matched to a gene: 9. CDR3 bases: TGTGCCAGCAGCCTGGGACAGCTACCACAAGAGACCCAGTACTTC. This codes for CASSLGQLPQETQYF.

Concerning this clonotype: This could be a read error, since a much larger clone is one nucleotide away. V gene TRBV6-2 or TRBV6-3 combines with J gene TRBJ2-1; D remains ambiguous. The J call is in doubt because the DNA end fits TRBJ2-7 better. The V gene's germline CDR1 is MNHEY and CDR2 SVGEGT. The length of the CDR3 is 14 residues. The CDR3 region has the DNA TGTGCCAGCATGGGCAGCAGCTCCTACAATGAGCAGTACTTC. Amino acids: CASMGSSSYNEQYF.

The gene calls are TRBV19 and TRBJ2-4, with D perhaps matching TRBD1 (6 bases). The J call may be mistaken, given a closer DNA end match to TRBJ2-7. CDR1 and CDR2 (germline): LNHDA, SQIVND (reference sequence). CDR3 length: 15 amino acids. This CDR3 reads CASSHWGRRLSEQYF. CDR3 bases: TGTGCCAGTAGCCATTGGGGGCGGCGGCTGAGCGAGCAGTACTTC.